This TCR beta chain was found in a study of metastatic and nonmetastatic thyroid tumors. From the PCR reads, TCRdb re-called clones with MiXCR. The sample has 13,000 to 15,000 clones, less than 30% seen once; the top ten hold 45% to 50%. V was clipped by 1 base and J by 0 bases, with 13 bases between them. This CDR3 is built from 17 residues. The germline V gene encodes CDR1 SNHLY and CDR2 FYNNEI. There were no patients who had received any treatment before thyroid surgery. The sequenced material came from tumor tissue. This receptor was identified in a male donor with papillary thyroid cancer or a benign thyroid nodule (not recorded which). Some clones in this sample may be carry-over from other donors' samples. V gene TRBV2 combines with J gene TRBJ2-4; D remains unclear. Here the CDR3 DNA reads TGTGCCAGCAGTGAAGGTCAGATAGATACAGCCAAAAACATTCAGTACTTC. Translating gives CASSEGQIDTAKNIQYF.